This T cell receptor beta chain was captured in a study of blood T cells in healthy people across ages. Using a J-beta primer mix together with a sample-barcoded 5' primer, a second PCR was run for roughly 7 to 11 cycles. TCRdb used MiXCR to reprocess the 5' RACE reads, holding one entry per CDR3 protein. The sample lists roughly 1.7 million distinct CDR3 sequences, around 36% occurring once. CDR1 and CDR2 from the germline V gene are SGHRS and YFSETQ. CDR3 size: 15 residues. Trimming cost V 1 base and J 5 bases, with 13 bases left between them. The gene calls are TRBV5-1 and TRBJ1-5; D may be TRBD1 (6 bases). The sequence was obtained from a woman aged 25 to 39 in good health. The sample was blood. The CDR3, as DNA: TGCGCCAGCAGCTTGTCAGGGGCGAACGATCAGCCCCAGCATTTT. Protein: CASSLSGANDQPQHF.